Listed below are T cell receptor beta chains from one sample, sequenced in a study of cytomegalovirus exposure and HLA in healthy donors. Data came from immunoSEQ multiplex PCR; TCRdb stores just in-frame clones and leaves some out. Here the sample spans some 170,000 clones, approximately 89% being singletons. The sample comprised PBMCs. All receptors derive from a man aged 18 to 29 in good health and CMV-seropositive. Both conserved end residues are part of each CDR3. The order of the fields is CDR3 DNA, CDR3 protein, D gene, V gene, J gene, clone size. The D gene is left open where the match is weak. Some rows mark clone size as missing; the rest say once, few, many or name a class of expanded clone.

CDR3nt: TGCGCCAGCAGCGATGGACTAGCGGGAGTTGAGGAGCAGTACTTC; CDR3aa: CASSDGLAGVEEQYF; d_gene: TRBD2; v_gene: TRBV5-1; j_gene: TRBJ2-7; abundance: -
CDR3nt: TGTGCCAGCAGCCATAGCACAGATACGCAGTATTTT; CDR3aa: CASSHSTDTQYF; d_gene: -; v_gene: TRBV5-8; j_gene: TRBJ2-3; abundance: -
CDR3nt: TGTGCCAGCAGCCAAGACAGGGAGGGAGGCCAGCCCCAGCATTTT; CDR3aa: CASSQDREGGQPQHF; d_gene: -; v_gene: TRBV14; j_gene: TRBJ1-5; abundance: few
CDR3nt: TGTGCCAGCAGCCAACCGGGACACCTTAATGAAAAACTGTTTTTT; CDR3aa: CASSQPGHLNEKLFF; d_gene: -; v_gene: TRBV4-2; j_gene: TRBJ1-4; abundance: few
CDR3nt: TGTGCCAGCAGCCATACGGGACTAGCGGGAGATCGCTCCTACAATGAGCAGTTCTTC; CDR3aa: CASSHTGLAGDRSYNEQFF; d_gene: TRBD2; v_gene: TRBV7-9; j_gene: TRBJ2-1; abundance: -
CDR3nt: TGTGCCAGCTCATCGTCGGCGGGTCATAACACTGAAGCTTTCTTT; CDR3aa: CASSSSAGHNTEAFF; d_gene: -; v_gene: TRBV18; j_gene: TRBJ1-1; abundance: once
CDR3nt: TGTGCCAGCAGCCGTTTGCTAAATACCGGGGAGCTGTTTTTT; CDR3aa: CASSRLLNTGELFF; d_gene: -; v_gene: TRBV14; j_gene: TRBJ2-2; abundance: -
CDR3nt: TGTGCCAGCAGTGAAGAGGTTTCGGAGATGGGAGAGACCCAGTACTTC; CDR3aa: CASSEEVSEMGETQYF; d_gene: -; v_gene: TRBV2; j_gene: TRBJ2-5; abundance: -
CDR3nt: TGTGCCAGCAGCGTAGCCCCGGGGTTCGAGCAGTACTTC; CDR3aa: CASSVAPGFEQYF; d_gene: -; v_gene: TRBV9; j_gene: TRBJ2-7; abundance: -
CDR3nt: TGTGCCAGCAGCCCGGGAAACCAAAAGCGGAAACTGTTTTTT; CDR3aa: CASSPGNQKRKLFF; d_gene: -; v_gene: TRBV28; j_gene: TRBJ1-4; abundance: -
CDR3nt: TGTGCCAGCAGCTTAGGGGGAGGGTTTACCACCACCGGGGAGCTGTTTTTT; CDR3aa: CASSLGGGFTTTGELFF; d_gene: TRBD2; v_gene: TRBV11-2; j_gene: TRBJ2-2; abundance: -
CDR3nt: TGTGCCAGCAGTTTCAGGGGGCTAAACTCCTACGAGCAGTACTTC; CDR3aa: CASSFRGLNSYEQYF; d_gene: TRBD1; v_gene: TRBV28; j_gene: TRBJ2-7; abundance: -
CDR3nt: TGTGCCAGCAGCCCCGAGCTAGCGGGTACTTACAATGAGCAGTTCTTC; CDR3aa: CASSPELAGTYNEQFF; d_gene: TRBD2; v_gene: TRBV11-2; j_gene: TRBJ2-1; abundance: -
CDR3nt: TGTGCCAGCAGCCGACGGGACAGTACATCCTACGAGCAGTACTTC; CDR3aa: CASSRRDSTSYEQYF; d_gene: TRBD1; v_gene: TRBV5-4; j_gene: TRBJ2-7; abundance: -
CDR3nt: TGTGCCAGCACGGTGCAGGGGCGGGACTATGGCTACACCTTC; CDR3aa: CASTVQGRDYGYTF; d_gene: -; v_gene: TRBV6-1; j_gene: TRBJ1-2; abundance: -
CDR3nt: TGTGCCAGCAGCTTAGACAGGGTGACCTACAATGAGCAGTTCTTC; CDR3aa: CASSLDRVTYNEQFF; d_gene: -; v_gene: TRBV7-2; j_gene: TRBJ2-1; abundance: -
CDR3nt: TGTGCCAGCAGCCGACCTAAGGACAGGTACACTTACAATGAGCAGTTCTTC; CDR3aa: CASSRPKDRYTYNEQFF; d_gene: TRBD1; v_gene: TRBV7-9; j_gene: TRBJ2-1; abundance: -
CDR3nt: TGTGCCAGCAGCCCAGGTGTAAATACGCAGTATTTT; CDR3aa: CASSPGVNTQYF; d_gene: -; v_gene: TRBV5-6; j_gene: TRBJ2-3; abundance: -
CDR3nt: TGTGCCAGCAGCCAACGAGAGGGTGAGACCCAGTACTTC; CDR3aa: CASSQREGETQYF; d_gene: -; v_gene: TRBV7-3; j_gene: TRBJ2-5; abundance: few
CDR3nt: TGTGCCAGCAGGACAGGGGGCTCTAACTATGGCTACACCTTC; CDR3aa: CASRTGGSNYGYTF; d_gene: TRBD1; v_gene: TRBV6-5; j_gene: TRBJ1-2; abundance: -
CDR3nt: TGTGCCAGCATTTACAGAGGACAGGGAGTTTCACAAGAGACCCAGTACTTC; CDR3aa: CASIYRGQGVSQETQYF; d_gene: TRBD1; v_gene: TRBV2; j_gene: TRBJ2-5; abundance: -
CDR3nt: TGTGCCAGCATATCGGGACAGGGTACCTACGAGCAGTACTTC; CDR3aa: CASISGQGTYEQYF; d_gene: TRBD1; v_gene: TRBV28; j_gene: TRBJ2-7; abundance: -
CDR3nt: TGTGCCAGTAGTTGGGCAGTTGGAACCTACGAGCAGTACTTC; CDR3aa: CASSWAVGTYEQYF; d_gene: -; v_gene: TRBV19; j_gene: TRBJ2-7; abundance: -
CDR3nt: TGTGCCAGCAGCTTAAGTGTCGGGACAGGGAGAAACACCATATATTTT; CDR3aa: CASSLSVGTGRNTIYF; d_gene: TRBD1; v_gene: TRBV7-8; j_gene: TRBJ1-3; abundance: -
CDR3nt: TGTGCCAGCTCACCACCGGGGAGCTCCTACGAGCAGTACTTC; CDR3aa: CASSPPGSSYEQYF; d_gene: -; v_gene: TRBV18; j_gene: TRBJ2-7; abundance: -
CDR3nt: TGCAGCGTTGAAGGAGGGGGGGGAGTAGAAGGCTACACCTTC; CDR3aa: CSVEGGGGVEGYTF; d_gene: -; v_gene: TRBV29-1; j_gene: TRBJ1-2; abundance: -
CDR3nt: TGCAGCGTTGAAAAAGACAGAGAGACCCAGTACTTC; CDR3aa: CSVEKDRETQYF; d_gene: -; v_gene: TRBV29-1; j_gene: TRBJ2-5; abundance: -
CDR3nt: TGCAGCGCTAGACAGGGATCAGTCGCTGAAGCTTTCTTT; CDR3aa: CSARQGSVAEAFF; d_gene: TRBD1; v_gene: TRBV29-1; j_gene: TRBJ1-1; abundance: -
CDR3nt: TGTGCCAGCAGCGTACAGGTTAGCGGAGGAACATCCTACGAGCAGTACTTC; CDR3aa: CASSVQVSGGTSYEQYF; d_gene: -; v_gene: TRBV7-8; j_gene: TRBJ2-7; abundance: -
CDR3nt: TGTGCCAGCAGTTACTCGGGGACTAGCGGGCAGTATTTT; CDR3aa: CASSYSGTSGQYF; d_gene: TRBD2; v_gene: TRBV6-6; j_gene: TRBJ2-3; abundance: -
CDR3nt: TGTGCCAGCAGCGTAAACTTGCAAGAGACCCAGTACTTC; CDR3aa: CASSVNLQETQYF; d_gene: -; v_gene: TRBV9; j_gene: TRBJ2-5; abundance: -
CDR3nt: TGTGCCAGCAGATCGGACAGCTCCTACAATGAGCAGTTCTTC; CDR3aa: CASRSDSSYNEQFF; d_gene: -; v_gene: TRBV6-5; j_gene: TRBJ2-1; abundance: -
CDR3nt: TGTGCCAGCAGCTTGGAACAGGGGGCAATGAATGAGCAGTTCTTC; CDR3aa: CASSLEQGAMNEQFF; d_gene: TRBD1; v_gene: TRBV5-4; j_gene: TRBJ2-1; abundance: -
CDR3nt: TGCGCCAGCAGCCAGAGCGGGGGGTACGAGCAGTACTTC; CDR3aa: CASSQSGGYEQYF; d_gene: TRBD2; v_gene: TRBV4-1; j_gene: TRBJ2-7; abundance: -